Presented here are 20 T cell receptor beta chains from one specimen sequenced in a study of tumor-infiltrating lymphocytes in primary liver carcinoma. A constant-region primer served to make TCR beta cDNA from roughly 540 ng total RNA. Modified slightly, ARM-PCR produced TCR beta libraries over three nested multiplex PCR rounds. Investigators reported that the first two PCR rounds, at 10 cycles each, used TRBV1-TRBV30 forward primers with a C-beta reverse primer. One entry per CDR3 protein, called by TCRdb with MiXCR from the multiplex PCR reads. The sample contains 300,000 to 400,000 distinct CDR3 sequences, about two thirds of which appear only once. Germline DNA was also extracted, with blood RNA taken from unsorted whole blood. The source material was peripheral blood. The receptors derive from a man aged 35 to 55 with primary liver carcinoma and hepatitis B virus infection.

This clonotype turned up a few times. A much larger clone is a single base away; this may be a read error. The chain is built from TRBV6-1 and TRBJ2-4; tentative D call: TRBD2 (5 bases). V lost 0 bases, J lost 8 bases, and 14 bases lay in between. The CDR3 is 15 residues long. Germline V gives CDR1 MNHNS, CDR2 SASEGT. The CDR3 nucleotides are TGTGCCAGCAGTGAAGCGTGGAGGTGTGTAGACATTCAGTACTTC. Encoded protein: CASSEAWRCVDIQYF.

In its sample, this clonotype was seen many times. The chain employs TRBV6-5 and TRBJ2-7, with D possibly matching TRBD2 (5 bases). CDR3 length: 13 amino acids. The V and J ends lost 5 bases and 7 bases respectively, with 15 bases between them. CDR1 is MNHEY, CDR2 SVGAGI, per germline. CDR3 DNA sequence: TGTGCCAGCAGTCTTCGAGGGAAAGGAGAGCAGTACTTC. This encodes CASSLRGKGEQYF.

Turning to this clonotype: A much larger clone sits a single nucleotide away, making a read error possible. The rearrangement links TRBV6-1 to TRBJ1-2; D is uncertain. The CDR3 consists of 14 residues. Germline CDR1 reads MNHNS; CDR2 reads SASEGT. The CDR3 region has the DNA TGTGCCAGCAGTGACATGCCGAGTTCCTATGTCTACACCTTC. Amino acid sequence: CASSDMPSSYVYTF.

This clonotype was counted once. One base away lies a much larger clone, so this may be a sequencing read error. The genes are TRBV29-1 and TRBJ2-3; D gene ambiguous. Germline V gene lookup returns CDR1 SQVTM and CDR2 ANQGSEA. This CDR3 comprises 17 residues. The CDR3 here is CIVEDFSSSHSTDTQYF. For the CDR3, the DNA is TGCATCGTTGAAGATTTCAGTTCGAGCCACTCCACGGATACGCAGTATTTT.

About this clonotype: It may be a read error: a sequence one base away is much more abundant. CDR3 bases: TGTGCCAGCAGTACGAGGACGGTACGTGGCTACACCTTC. As protein: CASSTRTVRGYTF. The chain recombines TRBV12-3 or TRBV12-4 with TRBJ1-2; D gene uncertain. The CDR3 runs 13 residues. V was clipped by 5 bases and J by 7 bases, with 14 bases between them.

Points on this clonotype: A much larger clone differs from this one at a single base, so this may be a read error. The rearrangement joins TRBV10-3 to TRBJ1-3; TRBD1 agrees at 9 bases. The CDR3 runs to 13 residues. CDR1 ENHRY and CDR2 SYGVKD come from the germline V gene. V shed 7 bases and J 8 bases; nucleotides not matched to a gene: 6. The CDR3 loop is CAITQQGADTIYF. DNA for the CDR3: TGTGCCATCACTCAACAGGGGGCGGACACCATATATTTT.

Turning to this clonotype: A junction boundary mismatches the germline segment, possibly from a read error. The J gene is TRBJ2-7, the V gene TRBV6-1; D might be TRBD1 (6 bases). The CDR3 is 16 residues long. CDR1 and CDR2 from the germline V gene are MNHNS and SASEGT. The CDR3 sequence is CARKTTSGTWVYEQYF. CDR3 nucleotides: TGTGCCAGGAAAACAACCTCCGGGACATGGGTTTACGAGCAATACTTC.

A remark on this clonotype: An end of the junction does not agree with germline; a read error may underlie this. The chain joins TRBV4-1 to TRBJ1-2; D is undetermined. Looked up from germline, CDR1 is MGHRA and CDR2 is YSYEKL. The CDR3 totals 14 residues. CDR3 nucleotide sequence: TGCGTCAGCAGCCAAGTCGGGAGGGCCTATGGCTACACCTTC. Its protein is CVSSQVGRAYGYTF.

Ten or more counts support this clonotype. The chain couples TRBV28 to TRBJ1-5; 8 positions agree with TRBD1. In germline, CDR1 is MDHEN, CDR2 SYDVKM. The V gene end was trimmed by 6 bases and the J gene end by 6 bases; junction bases not matched to a gene: 7. The CDR3 sequence is 14 residues long. CDR3 bases: TGTGCCAGCAGGATGACAGGGGAAGGTCAGCCCCAGCATTTT. Translation gives CASRMTGEGQPQHF.

The rearrangement uses TRBV6-5 and TRBJ2-7, with D possibly TRBD2 on 5 matching bases. CDR1 is MNHEY, CDR2 SVGAGI, per germline. The CDR3 has 15 amino acids. V dropped 3 bases and J dropped 0 bases, with 12 bases sitting between them. The CDR3 region is CASSYRADYSYEQYF. In DNA form, the CDR3 reads TGTGCCAGCAGTTATCGGGCAGACTACTCCTACGAGCAGTACTTC.

A remark on this clonotype: A much larger clone sits a single nucleotide away, making a read error possible. The chain links TRBV6-6 to TRBJ2-7, with a tentative D call TRBD1 (7 bases). The V gene's germline CDR1 is MNHNY and CDR2 SVGAGI (reference sequence). CDR3 size: 14 residues. V gave up 6 bases and J gave up 5 bases, with 17 bases separating them. The CDR3 region has the DNA TGTGCCAGCAGGGGAAGGAGGGGGCCTGACGAGCAGTACTTC. Translated: CASRGRRGPDEQYF.

A remark on this clonotype: The junction departs from the called germline gene at one end, perhaps through a read error. The rearrangement links TRBV30 to TRBJ1-2; D is unresolved. The CDR3 covers 13 residues. Germline V gene lookup returns CDR1 GTSNPN and CDR2 SVGIG (reference sequence). The CDR3 bases are TGTGCCTGGAGTGTAGGGCAGGACTATGGCTACACTTTC. This gives the protein CAWSVGQDYGYTF.

This clonotype has ten or more counts. J is TRBJ2-5 and V is TRBV29-1; D may be TRBD1 or TRBD2 (5 bases each). The CDR3 covers 14 residues. The V end lost 2 bases, the J end lost 1 base, and 11 bases lay between the germline ends. In germline, CDR1 is SQVTM, CDR2 ANQGSEA. In DNA form, the CDR3 reads TGCAGCGTTGAAACCGGGGCAACCCAAGAGACCCAGTACTTC. It encodes CSVETGATQETQYF.

This chain joins TRBV4-2 and TRBJ2-5; D ambiguous. Trimming pared 7 bases from V and 2 bases from J, leaving 14 bases between. The CDR3 length is 14 residues. From germline, CDR1 is LGHNA and CDR2 YNFKEQ. DNA for the CDR3: TGTGCCAGCACCCACGGAGAAACGCAAGAGACCCAGTACTTC. It translates to CASTHGETQETQYF.

As to this clonotype: The germline gene is not matched at one end of the junction; a read error may be the cause. This chain links TRBV5-4 with TRBJ1-4; D call uncertain. CDR1 and CDR2 (germline): SGHNT, YYREEE (reference sequence). This CDR3 is built from 15 residues. DNA for the CDR3: TGTACCAGCAGCCGTCAAAGGGCAACTAATGAAAAACTGTTTTTT. Amino acid sequence: CTSSRQRATNEKLFF.

Regarding this clonotype: The junction and the germline gene differ at one end; a read error may be behind it. This chain uses TRBV30 with TRBJ1-1; perhaps TRBD1 as D (6 bases). Germline CDR1 and CDR2: GTSNPN and SVGIG (reference sequence). This CDR3 contains 14 residues. The DNA of the CDR3 is TGTGCCTGGAGGGGGGGGGGCCTGAACACTAAAGCTTTCTTT. Translation: CAWRGGGLNTKAFF.

This clonotype occurred many times. The chain joins TRBV7-9 to TRBJ1-4; 8 bases map to TRBD1. J was trimmed by 0 bases and V by 5 bases; bases with no gene match: 2. From germline, CDR1 is SEHNR and CDR2 FQNEAQ (reference sequence). CDR3 length: 15 amino acids. CDR3 loop: CASSPRGPTNEKLFF. The CDR3 region has the DNA TGTGCCAGCAGCCCCAGGGGGCCAACTAATGAAAAACTGTTTTTT.

This clonotype has just one count. A read error may account for a junction end that differs from germline. The rearrangement links TRBV11-3 to TRBJ1-2; D remains unclear. The CDR3 is made up of 13 amino acids. Germline V gene sequence: CDR1 SGHNT, CDR2 YENEEA. The CDR3 DNA reads as TGTGCCAGCAGCTTAGGTCACATCTATGGCAACACCTTC. This sequence encodes CASSLGHIYGNTF.

A word on this clonotype: The junction does not match germline at one end; this may be a read error. The rearrangement joins TRBV11-2 to TRBJ2-4; TRBD2 is a possible D gene (6 bases). The length of the CDR3 is 14 residues. CDR1 is SGHAT and CDR2 is FQNNGV in the germline V gene. CDR3 region: CTSSLDQGGGFQYF. CDR3 coding DNA: TGTACCAGCAGCTTAGATCAGGGCGGAGGGTTCCAGTACTTC.

With respect to this clonotype: Possible read error: a much larger clone is one base away. The V gene is TRBV5-5, the J gene TRBJ2-4; perhaps D is TRBD1 or TRBD2 (5 bases each). The CDR3 covers 17 residues. The germline V and J ends were trimmed by 1 base and 0 bases, with 14 bases remaining between them. The germline gives CDR1 SGHKS, CDR2 YYEKEE (reference sequence). CDR3 sequence reads: CASSLLWTGLAKNIQYF. The DNA of the CDR3 is TGTGCCAGCAGCTTGCTCTGGACGGGGCTAGCCAAAAACATTCAGTACTTC.